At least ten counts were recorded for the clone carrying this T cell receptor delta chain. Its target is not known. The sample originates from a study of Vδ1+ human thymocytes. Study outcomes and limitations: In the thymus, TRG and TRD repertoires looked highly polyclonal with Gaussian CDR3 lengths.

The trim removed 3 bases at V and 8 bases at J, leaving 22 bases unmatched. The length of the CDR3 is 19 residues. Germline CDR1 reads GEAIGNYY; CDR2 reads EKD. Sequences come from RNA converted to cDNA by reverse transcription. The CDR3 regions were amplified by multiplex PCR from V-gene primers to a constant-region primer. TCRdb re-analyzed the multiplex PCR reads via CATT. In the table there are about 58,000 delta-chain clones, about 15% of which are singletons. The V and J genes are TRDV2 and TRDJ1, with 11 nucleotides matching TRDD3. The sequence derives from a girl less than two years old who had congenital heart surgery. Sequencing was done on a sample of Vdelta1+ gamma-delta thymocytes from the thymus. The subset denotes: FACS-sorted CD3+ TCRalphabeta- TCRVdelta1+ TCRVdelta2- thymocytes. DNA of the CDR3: TGTGCCTGTGACTCCGGCCTTCCCTACGAGGTGGGGGATACGCCAAAACTCATCTTT. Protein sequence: CACDSGLPYEVGDTPKLIF.